Presented here are 32 T cell receptor beta chains from one specimen sequenced in a study of regulatory T cells in long-lasting Graves disease. Arm-PCR of CDR3 regions with iRepertoire HTBI primers generated TCR beta libraries. A single record per CDR3 protein comes from TCRdb applying MiXCR to the multiplex PCR reads. The sample holds 430,000 or so distinct CDR3 sequences, over 20% seen once. Time point denoted: persistent/refractory GD, antithyroid drugs over 5 years with positive TRAb. PBMC RNA was the source of the TCR library. Sequenced here: peripheral blood mononuclear cells (PBMCs), sampled when the disease was refractory, from a patient treated with antithyroid drugs. Source of these receptors: a female donor with Graves disease.

The V call is TRBV20-1, the J call TRBJ1-5; D gene unclear. This CDR3 is built from 13 residues. CDR1 is DFQATT and CDR2 is SNEGSKA in the germline V gene (reference sequence). The CDR3 is CSSGIFSNQPQHF. In nucleotides, the CDR3 is TGCAGCTCGGGTATATTTAGCAATCAGCCCCAGCATTTT.

At least ten counts were recorded for this clonotype. The chain uses TRBV6-1 and TRBJ2-5, with a tentative D call TRBD2 (5 bases). Trimming left V 0 bases short and J 5 bases short, with 19 bases between. The CDR3 runs to 17 residues. Germline CDR1 is MNHNS and CDR2 is SASEGT. CDR3 DNA: TGTGCCAGCAGTGAAGCGGGAGTAGCTCCGAAGCGGGAGACCCAGTACTTC. Protein: CASSEAGVAPKRETQYF.

This clonotype was found many times. The chain is built from TRBV5-4 and TRBJ2-5; D unresolved. The germline V gene encodes CDR1 SGHNT and CDR2 YYREEE (reference sequence). The CDR3 contains 15 residues. V was cut by 0 bases and J by 2 bases, with 11 bases left in between. In nucleotides, the CDR3 is TGTGCCAGCAGCTTGGGTGGCAGCAGGCAAGAGACCCAGTACTTC. Encoded protein: CASSLGGSRQETQYF.

This clonotype was picked up a small number of times. A clone one base away is much larger, so this may be a read error. The V call is TRBV28, the J call TRBJ1-5; D not resolved. The CDR3 is 14 residues long. The germline gives CDR1 MDHEN, CDR2 SYDVKM. The CDR3 protein is CASSPGRLDQPRHF. In nucleotides, the CDR3 is TGTGCCAGCAGTCCGGGCAGGCTCGATCAGCCCCGGCATTTT.

In its sample, this clonotype was seen a few times. This chain links TRBV7-3 with TRBJ2-7, with 10 bases lining up with TRBD2. Trimming at V came to 3 bases and at J to 3 bases, leaving 14 bases not matched to a gene. CDR3 length: 18 amino acids. Per the germline V gene, CDR1 is SGHTA and CDR2 is FQGTGA. The CDR3 reads CASSFTSGVDFQVYEQYF. The CDR3 coding sequence is TGTGCCAGCAGCTTTACTAGCGGGGTCGATTTTCAGGTCTACGAGCAGTACTTC.

This clonotype was counted many times. The J gene is TRBJ2-5, the V gene TRBV10-2, with 10 bases that match TRBD2. Germline V lookup: CDR1 WSHSY, CDR2 SAAADI. This CDR3 is 16 amino acids long. V was pared by 6 bases and J by 2 bases, with 9 bases of the junction left unmatched. CDR3 loop: CASREPIAGGQETQYF. Here the CDR3 DNA reads TGCGCCAGCAGAGAACCGATAGCGGGAGGACAAGAGACCCAGTACTTC.

The V gene is TRBV7-6, the J gene TRBJ1-5; D is uncertain. Looked up from germline, CDR1 is SGHVS and CDR2 is FNYEAQ. V shed 2 bases and J shed 4 bases, with 12 bases lying between them. The CDR3 consists of 15 residues. For the CDR3, the DNA is TGTGCCAGCAGCTTAATGTCCGGAGCTAATCAGCCCCAGCATTTT. Protein: CASSLMSGANQPQHF.

The chain joins TRBV20-1 to TRBJ2-7, with TRBD1 identical over 8 bases. Trimming removed 0 bases from V and 4 bases from J; junction bases left unmatched: 17. Germline values: CDR1 DFQATT, CDR2 SNEGSKA (reference sequence). The CDR3 consists of 18 residues. CDR3 loop: CSARDLGEATGVLYEQYF. CDR3 bases: TGCAGTGCTAGAGATTTGGGGGAGGCGACAGGGGTTTTGTACGAGCAGTACTTC.

This clonotype appeared many times. V gene TRBV9 combines with J gene TRBJ2-7; 7 bases match TRBD1. The CDR3 is made up of 14 amino acids. From germline, CDR1 is SGDLS and CDR2 YYNGEE. The V segment lost 0 bases and the J segment 4 bases; nucleotides outside the gene matches: 4. The chain's CDR3 is CASSVGGGTYEQYF. CDR3 DNA sequence: TGTGCCAGCAGCGTAGGAGGGGGCACATACGAGCAGTACTTC.

As to this clonotype: Being one base from a much bigger clone, this may be a read error. The chain carries TRBV28 and TRBJ2-5; D is unresolved. The CDR3 length is 12 residues. Germline V gene lookup returns CDR1 MDHEN and CDR2 SYDVKM. V dropped 5 bases and J dropped 5 bases, with 9 bases sitting between them. CDR3 coding DNA: TGTGCCAGCAGTCCCCTACATGAGACCCAGTACTTC. This codes for CASSPLHETQYF.

This clonotype was seen ten or more times. The rearrangement links TRBV30 to TRBJ1-4, with 9 bases identical to TRBD1. The germline gives CDR1 GTSNPN, CDR2 SVGIG (reference sequence). The CDR3 contains 12 residues. J was trimmed by 7 bases and V by 6 bases; bases with no gene match: 3. The CDR3 DNA reads TGTGCCTGCGGGACAGGGTTTGAAAAACTGTTTTTT. Protein: CACGTGFEKLFF.

The chain is built from TRBV20-1 and TRBJ2-7; perhaps D is TRBD1 or TRBD2 (6 bases each). From germline, CDR1 is DFQATT and CDR2 SNEGSKA (reference sequence). This CDR3 has 14 residues. V gave up 1 base and J gave up 6 bases, with 16 bases separating them. The CDR3, as DNA: TGCAGTGCTAGAGGTTACGGGGGCCCCCCCGAGCAGTACTTC. This sequence encodes CSARGYGGPPEQYF.

In this sample, this clonotype turned up many times. This chain connects TRBV29-1 to TRBJ1-2; D is undetermined. Germline loops: CDR1 SQVTM, CDR2 ANQGSEA. V lost 5 bases, J lost 2 bases, and 12 bases lay in between. The CDR3 sequence is 13 residues long. CDR3: CSVPGGRNYGYTF. Written as DNA, the CDR3 is TGCAGCGTTCCGGGTGGGAGAAACTATGGCTACACCTTC. Full variable domain (missing parts from reference TRBV29-1 and TRBJ1-2): SAVISQKPSRDICQRGTSLTIQCQVDSQVTMMFWYRQQPGQSLTLIATANQGSEATYESGFVIDKFPISRPNLTFSTLTVSNMSPEDSSIYLCSVPGGRNYGYTFGSGTRLTVV.

This clonotype came up a few times. The genes are TRBV6-1 and TRBJ1-3; D ambiguous. V gave up 6 bases and J gave up 0 bases, with 9 bases separating them. The CDR3 has 14 amino acids. Germline CDR1 and CDR2: MNHNS and SASEGT. CDR3 sequence (DNA): TGTGCCAGCAGGCCCACCTTCTCTGGAAACACCATATATTTT. Encoded protein: CASRPTFSGNTIYF.

The chain joins TRBV3-1 to TRBJ1-6, with 8 bases aligning to TRBD1. Trimming took 1 base from V and 1 from J; bases not matched to a gene: 9. This CDR3 is 19 amino acids long. Per germline, CDR1 LGHDT and CDR2 YNNKEL (reference sequence). CDR3 residues: CASSQAIAGGASYNSPLHF. In DNA, the CDR3 is TGTGCCAGCAGCCAAGCCATCGCAGGGGGCGCATCCTATAATTCACCCCTCCACTTT.

This rearrangement joins TRBV20-1 to TRBJ1-1, with 7 bases identical to TRBD1. CDR3 length: 15 residues. Germline V gene sequence: CDR1 DFQATT, CDR2 SNEGSKA (reference sequence). V trimming: 0 bases; J trimming: 5 bases; junction bases outside the gene matches: 9. The CDR3 protein is CSARDHRGADTEAFF. The DNA for the CDR3 is TGCAGTGCTAGAGATCACAGGGGCGCCGATACTGAAGCTTTCTTT.

This clonotype was counted ten times or more. This chain joins TRBV6-1 and TRBJ2-5; no firm D call. Trimming cost V 11 bases and J 2 bases, with 15 bases left between them. Germline V gene lookup returns CDR1 MNHNS and CDR2 SASEGT. This CDR3 has 13 residues. CDR3 in DNA: TGTGCCGTTTCAAGAGGAGATCAAGAGACCCAGTACTTC. Translated: CAVSRGDQETQYF.

V usage is TRBV4-1 and J usage is TRBJ2-7; D gene unclear. The CDR3 is 13 residues long. V was trimmed by 5 bases and J by 3 bases, leaving 11 bases between them. The germline V gene encodes CDR1 MGHRA and CDR2 YSYEKL. This chain's CDR3 is CASSSNVGYEQYF. CDR3 coding DNA: TGCGCCAGCAGCTCTAATGTTGGCTACGAGCAGTACTTC.

This chain links TRBV5-4 with TRBJ2-5, with TRBD2 matching over 8 bases. Germline V gene sequence: CDR1 SGHNT, CDR2 YYREEE (reference sequence). The V gene end was trimmed by 0 bases and the J gene end by 1 base; junction bases not matched to a gene: 5. CDR3 length: 16 residues. Here the CDR3 reads CASSLGASGLQETQYF. In nucleotides, the CDR3 is TGTGCCAGCAGCTTGGGGGCTAGCGGGCTCCAAGAGACCCAGTACTTC.

The table lists this clonotype with a few counts. The chain links TRBV6-1 to TRBJ2-2; D remains unclear. CDR1 and CDR2 from the germline V gene are MNHNS and SASEGT. The CDR3 spans 14 residues. Trimming stripped 5 bases from V and 3 bases from J, with 10 bases between. CDR3: CASSPHGDTGELFF. The CDR3 DNA is TGTGCCAGCAGTCCTCATGGGGACACCGGGGAGCTGTTTTTT.

This clonotype was counted between two and nine times. V usage is TRBV7-9 and J usage is TRBJ2-7; TRBD1 matches 9 bases. CDR1 is SEHNR, CDR2 FQNEAQ, per germline (reference sequence). Trimming took 5 bases from V and 4 from J; bases not matched to a gene: 9. The length of the CDR3 is 15 residues. DNA of the CDR3: TGTGCCAGCAGCCCCGACAGGGGGGTTCGGTACGAGCAGTACTTC. It encodes CASSPDRGVRYEQYF.

Many counts were recorded for this clonotype. V usage is TRBV29-1 and J usage is TRBJ1-2; unclear D gene. Trimming stripped 2 bases from V and 4 bases from J, with 14 bases between. CDR3 length equals 14 residues. Germline assignment: CDR1 SQVTM and CDR2 ANQGSEA. This CDR3 reads CSVEPNNRRYGYTF. DNA for the CDR3: TGCAGCGTTGAACCGAACAATCGTCGCTATGGCTACACCTTC.

This clonotype was seen ten or more times. V gene TRBV12-3 or TRBV12-4 combines with J gene TRBJ1-1, with D perhaps matching TRBD1 (5 bases). Trimming removed 7 bases from V and 0 bases from J, with 15 bases in between. The CDR3 runs to 15 residues. The CDR3 DNA reads as TGTGCCAGCAAAAAATCGACAGTACTGAACACTGAAGCTTTCTTT. Protein sequence: CASKKSTVLNTEAFF.

This clonotype was detected ten times or more. V gene TRBV20-1 combines with J gene TRBJ2-7, with D tentatively TRBD2 (6 bases). Germline CDR1 DFQATT, CDR2 SNEGSKA (reference sequence). The CDR3 loop spans 13 amino acids. With 6 bases removed from V and 7 bases from J, the gap between germline ends came to 19 bases. DNA for the CDR3: TGCAGTGCCGACCAGGTAACCGCGGGGGAGCAGTACTTC. Its protein product is CSADQVTAGEQYF.

About this clonotype itself: A much larger clone differs by one base, so this may be a read error. Because it lacks the conserved phenylalanine or tryptophan at the end, this CDR3 is likely a read error. V usage is TRBV6-4 and J usage is TRBJ2-2, with 10 bases matching TRBD2. The CDR3 covers 13 residues. Germline V gene lookup returns CDR1 MRHNA and CDR2 SNTAGT. The V gene end was trimmed by 7 bases and the J gene end by 7 bases; junction bases not matched to a gene: 3. The CDR3 DNA follows: TGTGCCAGCAAACTAGCGGGAATCGGGGAGCTGTTTTCT. It yields the protein CASKLAGIGELFS.

This clonotype was recorded many times. The V and J genes are TRBV20-1 and TRBJ2-5, with D perhaps TRBD1 or TRBD2 (5 bases each). Trimming cost V 7 bases and J 6 bases, with 21 bases left between them. The germline V gene encodes CDR1 DFQATT and CDR2 SNEGSKA (reference sequence). The CDR3 is 14 residues long. The CDR3 DNA is TGCAGTGTAAGGGGTTCCGGAGGAGCAAAGACCCAGTACTTC. This codes for CSVRGSGGAKTQYF.

This clonotype was detected only a few times. This chain uses TRBV6-1 with TRBJ1-5; TRBD1 might be the D (5 bases). The CDR3 is made up of 14 amino acids. V gave up 6 bases and J gave up 2 bases, with 11 bases separating them. CDR1 is MNHNS, CDR2 SASEGT, per germline. The CDR3 DNA reads as TGTGCCAGCAGCACAGGTGTAGGCAATCAGCCCCAGCATTTT. Translation: CASSTGVGNQPQHF.

The chain is built from TRBV5-1 and TRBJ2-3; 16 nucleotides line up with TRBD2. V was clipped by 4 bases and J by 0 bases; unmatched bases: 5. CDR3 size: 18 residues. CDR1 is SGHRS, CDR2 YFSETQ, per germline. In DNA, the CDR3 is TGCGCCAGCAGCCCGGGACTAGCGGGAGGGCCGAGCACAGATACGCAGTATTTT. As protein: CASSPGLAGGPSTDTQYF.

This clonotype was seen many times. The chain carries TRBV2 and TRBJ2-7, with 9 bases lining up with TRBD1. V shed 11 bases, J shed 3 bases, and the junction held 11 bases outside the gene matches. In germline, CDR1 is SNHLY, CDR2 FYNNEI. This CDR3 contains 14 residues. The CDR3, as DNA: TGTGCCGGCCGAGTCGGGACAGGGCTCTACGAGCAGTACTTC. Its translation is CAGRVGTGLYEQYF.

This CDR3 is CASSYSYGGGYGYTF. CDR3 DNA sequence: TGTGCCAGCAGCTATTCCTACGGAGGGGGATATGGCTACACCTTC. The chain couples TRBV7-9 to TRBJ1-2; tentatively, D is TRBD1 (6 bases). The germline V and J ends were trimmed by 4 bases and 5 bases, with 17 bases remaining between them. CDR3 size: 15 residues. CDR1 SEHNR and CDR2 FQNEAQ come from the germline V gene (reference sequence).

In regard to this clonotype: The junction departs from germline at one end; a sequencing error may be responsible. J is TRBJ2-7 and V is TRBV30; TRBD1 might be the D (5 bases). Germline V gives CDR1 GTSNPN, CDR2 SVGIG (reference sequence). The CDR3 has 15 amino acids. The DNA of the CDR3 is TGTGCCTGGAAAAGAAGGACATACGGCTTCTACGAGCAGTGCTTC. Protein product: CAWKRRTYGFYEQCF.

In this sample, this clonotype turned up many times. The V and J genes are TRBV5-1 and TRBJ2-7, with D unclear. Germline-derived CDR1 and CDR2 are SGHRS and YFSETQ. CDR3 size: 16 residues. With 2 bases removed from V and 6 bases from J, the gap between germline ends came to 21 bases. CDR3 DNA: TGCGCCAGCAGCTTAGAACAGACCTTCAGTCGGAGCGAGCAGTACTTC. Translation: CASSLEQTFSRSEQYF.